A selection of T cell receptor beta chains follows, all from one sample in a study of T cell repertoires in cytomegalovirus infection. No antigens are known for them. One entry per CDR3 protein, called by TCRdb with MiXCR from the reads. The profile shows approximately 990,000 distinct CDR3 sequences, 31% of them singletons. The source material was cultured CD8+ T cells from PBMCs, sampled from culture after CMV antigen stimulation. The receptor source for this set is a human donor in good health (CMV status not recorded). Some clones in this sample may be carry-over from other donors' samples. CDR3s include the opening cysteine and the closing phenylalanine or tryptophan. Each record gives: clone size, D gene, V gene, J gene, CDR3 protein, CDR3 DNA. A D gene is named only where the DNA matches it firmly. Rows may omit the clone size; those that give it use once, few, many or a size class.

>few|TRBD1|TRBV4-1|TRBJ1-4
CASRATGATNEKLFF
TGTGCCAGCAGAGCGACAGGGGCAACTAATGAAAAACTGTTTTTT
>-|TRBD1|TRBV20-1|TRBJ1-1
CSARQGNDAEAFF
TGCAGTGCTCGACAGGGGAATGACGCTGAAGCTTTCTTT
>few|-|TRBV12-3/TRBV12-4|TRBJ2-6
CASIWAGANVLTF
TGTGCCAGCATCTGGGCTGGGGCCAACGTCCTGACTTTC
>-|TRBD1|TRBV7-9|TRBJ1-6
CASTLQGADSPLHF
TGTGCCAGCACCCTACAGGGGGCTGATTCACCCCTCCACTTT
>many|-|TRBV12-3/TRBV12-4|TRBJ1-1
CASSIAKGAEAFF
TGTGCCAGCAGTATCGCCAAAGGGGCTGAAGCTTTCTTT
>few|TRBD2|TRBV15|TRBJ2-7
CATTALTGGTSGGPYEQYF
TGTGCCACCACCGCGCTGACAGGGGGCACTAGCGGGGGGCCCTACGAGCAGTACTTC
>-|TRBD2|TRBV5-6|TRBJ2-1
CASSSSGDLNEQFF
TGTGCCAGCAGCTCTAGCGGGGACCTCAATGAGCAGTTCTTC
>-|-|TRBV4-1|TRBJ1-2
CASSQDPDSYGYTF
TGCGCCAGCAGCCAAGATCCCGATTCGTATGGCTACACCTTC
>-|-|TRBV7-4|TRBJ1-1
CASSSSSPGSFF
TGTGCCAGCAGCTCCTCGAGCCCCGGATCTTTCTTT
>many|TRBD1|TRBV12-3/TRBV12-4|TRBJ2-6
CASSTGGSGANVLTF
TGTGCCAGCAGTACAGGGGGCTCTGGGGCCAACGTCCTGACTTTC
>many|TRBD1|TRBV7-8|TRBJ2-1
CASSLVFTRTGRNEQFF
TGTGCCAGCAGCTTAGTATTCACAAGGACAGGCCGCAATGAGCAGTTCTTC
>-|TRBD1|TRBV10-3|TRBJ2-1
CASAGTDNEQFF
TGTGCCAGCGCCGGGACAGACAATGAGCAGTTCTTC
>few|-|TRBV24-1|TRBJ1-2
CATSDRTANYGYTF
TGTGCCACCAGTGACCGGACTGCCAACTATGGCTACACCTTC
>-|TRBD2|TRBV6-2/TRBV6-3|TRBJ2-1
CASRLAGESDEQFF
TGTGCCAGCAGGTTAGCGGGGGAGAGCGATGAGCAGTTCTTC
>few|-|TRBV27|TRBJ1-2
CASSLSRQANYGYTF
TGTGCCAGCAGTTTATCGCGACAAGCTAACTATGGCTACACCTTC
>-|-|TRBV12-5|TRBJ2-1
CASGFSGKPYNEQFF
TGTGCTAGTGGTTTTTCGGGGAAACCCTACAATGAGCAGTTCTTC
>-|-|TRBV5-5|TRBJ1-1
CASSLMGSEAFF
TGTGCCAGCAGCTTGATGGGGTCTGAAGCTTTCTTT
>few|TRBD1|TRBV7-2|TRBJ1-5
CASSPFPDRGREPQHF
TGTGCCAGCAGCCCGTTCCCGGACAGGGGGCGAGAGCCCCAGCATTTT
>many|-|TRBV6-5|TRBJ1-5
CASSYGGVGQPQHF
TGTGCCAGCAGTTACGGAGGGGTGGGTCAGCCCCAGCATTTT
>-|TRBD1|TRBV15|TRBJ2-5
CATSRARGINQETQYF
TGTGCCACCAGCAGAGCCAGGGGGATAAACCAAGAGACCCAGTACTTC
>few|-|TRBV6-6|TRBJ2-2
CASSYSILGAGTGELFF
TGTGCCAGCAGTTACTCGATATTGGGGGCGGGCACCGGGGAGCTGTTTTTT
>-|-|TRBV10-3|TRBJ2-1
CAISNTGETYNEQFF
TGTGCCATCAGTAACACCGGGGAAACTTACAATGAGCAGTTCTTC
>few|-|TRBV20-1|TRBJ1-5
CSARDYTGGNQPQHF
TGCAGTGCTAGAGACTATACAGGCGGCAATCAGCCCCAGCATTTT
>-|-|TRBV12-3/TRBV12-4|TRBJ2-5
CASSVGETRYF
TGTGCCAGCTCCGTGGGGGAGACCCGGTACTTC
>-|-|TRBV12-3/TRBV12-4|TRBJ1-2
CASSLTGPGSNYGYTF
TGTGCCAGCAGTTTAACCGGTCCAGGGTCGAACTATGGCTACACCTTC
>once|-|TRBV29-1|TRBJ1-1
CSVRGTEAFF
TGCAGCGTCCGGGGCACTGAAGCTTTCTTT
>few|TRBD1|TRBV4-1|TRBJ2-1
CASSGQVGNEQFF
TGCGCCAGCAGCGGACAGGTAGGGAATGAGCAGTTCTTC
>-|-|TRBV7-2|TRBJ1-6
CASSLAWDGYNSPLHF
TGTGCCAGCAGCTTAGCTTGGGACGGGTATAATTCACCCCTCCACTTT
>-|TRBD1|TRBV4-1|TRBJ2-1
CASSPGQNEDEQFF
TGCGCCAGCAGCCCGGGACAGAATGAAGATGAGCAGTTCTTC
>-|TRBD1|TRBV5-1|TRBJ2-1
CASSLEGGAWDEQFF
TGCGCCAGCAGCTTGGAAGGGGGCGCTTGGGATGAGCAGTTCTTC
>few|TRBD2|TRBV9|TRBJ2-5
CASSVVASGLQETQYF
TGTGCCAGCAGCGTAGTGGCTAGCGGGCTGCAAGAGACCCAGTACTTC
>few|-|TRBV7-3|TRBJ2-1
CASSLKVRLTYNEQFF
TGTGCCAGCAGCTTAAAGGTCAGGTTAACCTACAATGAGCAGTTCTTC
>few|-|TRBV7-6|TRBJ1-2
CASSSNAGPGDYGYTF
TGTGCCAGCAGTTCCAACGCCGGCCCTGGGGACTATGGCTACACCTTC
>-|-|TRBV27|TRBJ2-2
CASSLSEGQAHLFF
TGTGCCAGCAGTTTATCGGAGGGACAAGCTCATCTGTTTTTT
>few|-|TRBV6-5|TRBJ2-1
CASSYSFDFLYNEQFF
TGTGCCAGCAGTTACTCGTTTGACTTCTTGTACAATGAGCAGTTCTTC
>many|-|TRBV7-8|TRBJ2-3
CASRSPGRSTDTQYF
TGTGCCAGCAGGTCTCCGGGACGTAGCACAGATACGCAGTATTTT
>many|-|TRBV7-2|TRBJ2-1
CASSLHESSYNEQFF
TGTGCCAGCAGCTTACATGAGAGCTCCTACAATGAGCAGTTCTTC
>-|-|TRBV14|TRBJ2-7
CASSQPGTYTSDEQYF
TGTGCCAGCAGCCAACCGGGTACCTACACCTCGGACGAGCAGTACTTC
>-|TRBD1|TRBV20-1|TRBJ2-7
CSGTGENSYEQYF
TGCAGTGGGACAGGCGAAAACTCCTACGAGCAGTACTTC
>-|-|TRBV24-1|TRBJ2-3
CATASNGTDTQYF
TGTGCCACCGCGAGTAACGGGACAGATACGCAGTATTTT
>-|-|TRBV12-5|TRBJ2-5
CASAEDRQETQYF
TGTGCTAGTGCCGAGGACAGACAAGAGACCCAGTACTTC
>-|TRBD2|TRBV7-2|TRBJ2-5
CASSLGEILAGGPSETQYF
TGTGCCAGCAGCTTAGGTGAAATACTAGCGGGGGGGCCGTCGGAGACCCAGTACTTC
>-|-|TRBV9|TRBJ1-1
CASSVGGSPNTEAFF
TGTGCCAGCAGCGTAGGTGGCAGCCCAAACACTGAAGCTTTCTTT
>few|-|TRBV7-9|TRBJ2-4
CASSLSGGIDIQYF
TGTGCCAGCAGCTTATCCGGAGGTATAGACATTCAGTACTTC
>few|-|TRBV10-3|TRBJ2-3
CAISAGGGGKDTQYF
TGTGCCATCAGTGCTGGTGGGGGGGGCAAAGATACGCAGTATTTT
>few|TRBD1|TRBV25-1|TRBJ2-7
CASSGRGEQYF
TGTGCCAGCAGTGGCAGGGGGGAGCAGTACTTC
>-|-|TRBV15|TRBJ2-7
CAPPPGALYEQYF
TGTGCCCCCCCACCGGGGGCCCTCTACGAGCAGTACTTC
>-|TRBD1|TRBV6-1|TRBJ2-7
CASSGNRDRLYYEQYF
TGTGCCAGCAGTGGGAACCGGGACAGGTTGTACTACGAGCAGTACTTC
>-|-|TRBV7-9|TRBJ2-1
CASSLSPWDEQFF
TGTGCCAGCAGCTTATCGCCATGGGATGAGCAGTTCTTC
>many|-|TRBV6-1|TRBJ2-5
CASSEAGTYPGETQYF
TGTGCCAGCAGTGAAGCGGGAACCTACCCAGGAGAGACCCAGTACTTC
>-|TRBD1|TRBV14|TRBJ1-1
CASSRTGQGKPEAFF
TGTGCCAGCAGCCGAACGGGACAGGGAAAGCCTGAAGCTTTCTTT
>few|-|TRBV7-9|TRBJ1-1
CASSLGAGEAEAFF
TGTGCCAGCAGCTTAGGGGCGGGCGAAGCTGAAGCTTTCTTT